These 18 T cell receptor beta chains originate from one sample sequenced in a study of T-cell reconstitution after alpha-beta-depleted transplantation in children. Library preparation (for TCRbeta) was performed with unique molecular identifiers. MiXCR was run by TCRdb on the PCR reads, yielding one entry per CDR3 protein. The sample records about 410,000 distinct CDR3 sequences, roughly 20% being singletons. The input for sequencing was PBMCs from the stem cell graft donor, taken from the stem cell graft. The receptors derive from a human donor who donated a stem cell graft to a child with acute myeloid leukemia.

V is TRBV29-1 and J is TRBJ1-4; possibly TRBD1 for D (5 bases). This CDR3 is built from 15 residues. CDR1 is SQVTM, CDR2 ANQGSEA, per germline. Deletions cut 2 bases from V and 3 bases from J, with 13 bases between. The DNA of the CDR3 is TGCAGCGTTGAAACCCCAGGGAAGGCTAATGAAAAACTGTTTTTT. Protein product: CSVETPGKANEKLFF. Supplemented by reference TRBV29-1 and TRBJ1-4, the full variable domain reads SAVISQKPSRDICQRGTSLTIQCQVDSQVTMMFWYRQQPGQSLTLIATANQGSEATYESGFVIDKFPISRPNLTFSTLTVSNMSPEDSSIYLCSVETPGKANEKLFFGSGTQLSVL.

This clonotype was seen repeatedly, ten times or more. The chain recombines TRBV3-1 with TRBJ2-1; 15 bases are a match to TRBD2. The germline CDR1 and CDR2 sequences are LGHDT and YNNKEL (reference sequence). The CDR3 runs to 15 residues. V dropped 6 bases and J dropped 7; count of bases not matched to a gene: 4. The CDR3 region has the DNA TGTGCCAGCAGGGGGACTAGCGGGAGGCTTAATGAGCAGTTCTTC. Its translation is CASRGTSGRLNEQFF.

This clonotype appeared once. Possible read error: a much larger clone is one base away. The rearrangement joins TRBV20-1 to TRBJ2-7, with a weak D call TRBD2 (6 bases). The CDR3 contains 17 residues. The germline CDR1 and CDR2 sequences are DFQATT and SNEGSKA (reference sequence). The CDR3 sequence is CCAFIPSLAAYSYEQYF. CDR3 DNA: TGCTGTGCTTTCATCCCCTCTTTAGCGGCGTACTCCTACGAGCAGTACTTC.

J is TRBJ2-3 and V is TRBV18; 11 nucleotides line up with TRBD2. Germline V gene lookup returns CDR1 KGHSH and CDR2 LQKENI. V shed 6 bases and J 2 bases; nucleotides not matched to a gene: 7. The CDR3 has 16 amino acids. The DNA of the CDR3 is TGTGCCAGCTCTTACGGGACTAGCGGCCTCACAGATACGCAGTATTTT. Protein product: CASSYGTSGLTDTQYF.

V is TRBV12-3 or TRBV12-4 and J is TRBJ2-2; 10 nucleotides match TRBD2. The CDR3 is made up of 19 amino acids. The ends lost 4 bases at V and 5 bases at J; junction bases unmatched: 16. CDR3 residues: CASSSPLASGRLETGELFF. DNA of the CDR3: TGTGCCAGCAGTTCCCCCCTGGCTAGCGGGAGATTGGAAACCGGGGAGCTGTTTTTT.

There are a few counts of this clonotype. The chain is built from TRBV25-1 and TRBJ2-1; TRBD1 aligns across 7 bases. The CDR3 loop spans 15 amino acids. V dropped 3 bases and J dropped 5; count of bases not matched to a gene: 7. CDR1 and CDR2 (germline): MGHDK, SYGVNS. CDR3 residues: CASSESDRDDNEQFF. The CDR3 DNA reads as TGTGCCAGCAGTGAGTCCGACAGGGACGACAATGAGCAGTTCTTC.

This clonotype was counted between two and nine times. This sequence joins TRBV28 and TRBJ2-7, with TRBD1 matching 10 bases. The CDR3 loop spans 15 amino acids. Germline-derived CDR1 and CDR2 are MDHEN and SYDVKM. The ends lost 8 bases at V and 2 bases at J; junction bases unmatched: 9. The CDR3 DNA follows: TGTGCCAGCTTTACGACAGGGGGCAGCGCCTACGAGCAGTACTTC. Protein product: CASFTTGGSAYEQYF.

The table lists this clonotype with a few counts. The DNA for the CDR3 is TGTGCCAGCAGTTCAGGGGTATGGGCCTACGAGCAGTACTTC. Amino acid sequence: CASSSGVWAYEQYF. The chain uses TRBV12-3 or TRBV12-4 and TRBJ2-7, with D maybe TRBD1 (6 bases). CDR3 length: 14 residues. The germline V and J ends were trimmed by 4 bases and 2 bases, with 12 bases remaining between them.

This clonotype was detected a few times. The chain links TRBV20-1 to TRBJ2-7; 9 bases map to TRBD1. The CDR3 loop spans 12 amino acids. The V gene's germline CDR1 is DFQATT and CDR2 SNEGSKA (reference sequence). Trimming took 6 bases from V and 4 from J; bases not matched to a gene: 4. CDR3 DNA sequence: TGCAGTGCGGGACAGGGAGAATACGAGCAGTACTTC. Protein sequence: CSAGQGEYEQYF.

This sequence joins TRBV7-3 and TRBJ2-2; no clear D gene. The CDR3 sequence is 15 residues long. V was shortened by 1 base and J by 4 bases, with 10 bases between the two germline ends. The germline V gene encodes CDR1 SGHTA and CDR2 FQGTGA. CDR3 protein: CASSLISSSTGELFF. CDR3 bases: TGTGCCAGCAGCTTAATCTCTTCTAGCACCGGGGAGCTGTTTTTT. The complete variable domain, with remaining parts taken from reference TRBV7-3 and TRBJ2-2, reads GAGVSQTPSNKVTEKGKYVELRCDPISGHTALYWYRQSLGQGPEFLIYFQGTGAADDSGLPNDRFFAVRPEGSVSTLKIQRTERGDSAVYLCASSLISSSTGELFFGEGSRLTVL.

The chain recombines TRBV12-3 or TRBV12-4 with TRBJ1-4; D is uncertain. The CDR3 sequence is 14 residues long. V lost 7 bases to trimming and J lost 6 bases, with 15 bases between them. The CDR3 spells CASMPSWSDEKLFF. The CDR3, as DNA: TGTGCCAGCATGCCCTCCTGGTCGGATGAAAAACTGTTTTTT.

This clonotype showed up just a few times. The J gene is TRBJ2-7, the V gene TRBV5-1, with a weak D call TRBD1 (5 bases). The ends were cut back, 1 base at V and 6 bases at J, with 17 bases in the middle. Germline V lookup: CDR1 SGHRS, CDR2 YFSETQ. The CDR3 extends over 15 amino acids. CDR3 in DNA: TGCGCCAGCAGCTTGAAGGGCTCGACAGCCTCCGAGCAGTACTTC. Translating it yields CASSLKGSTASEQYF. The variable domain in full, with the rest retrieved from reference TRBV5-1 and TRBJ2-7, is KAGVTQTPRYLIKTRGQQVTLSCSPISGHRSVSWYQQTPGQGLQFLFEYFSETQRNKGNFPGRFSGRQFSNSRSEMNVSTLELGDSALYLCASSLKGSTASEQYFGPGTRLTVT.

This chain uses TRBV13 with TRBJ2-1; either TRBD1 or TRBD2 may supply D (5 bases each). Germline V gene lookup returns CDR1 PRHDT and CDR2 FYEKMQ (reference sequence). The CDR3 runs 14 residues. V was cut by 1 base and J by 8 bases, with 12 bases left in between. The CDR3 region is CASSLVGAPHEQFF. The DNA for the CDR3 is TGTGCCAGCAGCTTAGTCGGGGCCCCCCATGAGCAGTTCTTC.

The genes are TRBV21-1 and TRBJ1-2. TRBV21-1 is marked as a pseudogene. The CDR3 is made up of 17 amino acids. CDR3: CASSKPSRAADNYGYTF. The DNA of the CDR3 is TGTGCCAGCAGCAAACCATCCAGGGCAGCGGATAACTATGGCTACACCTTC.

This clonotype was observed at least ten times. J is TRBJ2-3 and V is TRBV29-1, with D maybe TRBD1 (6 bases). The germline CDR1 and CDR2 sequences are SQVTM and ANQGSEA. The CDR3 spans 14 residues. V dropped 3 bases and J dropped 4 bases, with 14 bases sitting between them. The CDR3 DNA reads as TGCAGCGTTGAGTACAGGGAGTTGCCAGATACGCAGTATTTT. As protein: CSVEYRELPDTQYF.

CDR3 protein: CAISESKKNTEAFF. The CDR3 DNA follows: TGTGCCATCAGTGAGTCGAAAAAGAACACTGAAGCTTTCTTT. The chain recombines TRBV10-3 with TRBJ1-1; D unresolved. This CDR3 spans 14 amino acids. CDR1 and CDR2 (germline): ENHRY, SYGVKD. Deletions cut 0 bases from V and 1 base from J, with 6 bases between.

The chain has TRBV5-1 and TRBJ2-5; no clear D. Trimming cost V 7 bases and J 5 bases, with 15 bases left between them. This CDR3 has 13 amino acids. Germline CDR1 SGHRS, CDR2 YFSETQ. CDR3 in amino acids: CASRPYVEETQYF. The DNA for the CDR3 is TGCGCCAGCCGTCCCTACGTGGAGGAGACCCAGTACTTC.

The chain couples TRBV27 to TRBJ2-1; 7 bases are shared with TRBD2. Germline CDR1 is MNHEY and CDR2 is SMNVEV (reference sequence). The length of the CDR3 is 19 residues. Trimming removed 5 bases from V and 0 bases from J; junction bases left unmatched: 16. The CDR3 nucleotides read TGTGCCAGCAGTAATATCCCTAGCGGAAGAGCAAGCTCCTACAATGAGCAGTTCTTC. Amino acid sequence: CASSNIPSGRASSYNEQFF.